One sample yielded the 27 T cell receptor beta chains listed below, sequenced in a study of T cell responses to AZD1222 COVID-19 vaccine. The method was immunoSEQ multiplex PCR; TCRdb's version includes in-frame clones alone and lacks a portion of them. The repertoire includes approximately 90,000 clones, roughly nine tenths of them detected once, and around 2.8% sits in the top ten. The starting material was peripheral blood, obtained on day 0 of AZD1222 vaccination. The receptors here all came from an adult in good health.

V usage is TRBV14 and J usage is TRBJ2-3; D is possibly TRBD1 (6 bases). The V and J ends lost 4 bases and 1 base respectively, with 18 bases between them. This CDR3 spans 17 amino acids. CDR1 is SGHDN and CDR2 is FVKESK in the germline V gene. This CDR3 is CASSPILTGSRTDTQYF. The CDR3 nucleotides are TGTGCCAGCAGCCCTATATTGACAGGATCTCGCACAGATACGCAGTATTTT.

The chain uses TRBV19 and TRBJ2-7; D is undetermined. This CDR3 spans 15 amino acids. The V and J ends lost 1 base and 4 bases respectively, with 14 bases between them. Germline V gene data show CDR1 as LNHDA and CDR2 as SQIVND (reference sequence). CDR3 protein: CASSIGLSFYYEQYF. CDR3 coding DNA: TGTGCCAGTAGTATAGGTCTCAGCTTCTATTACGAGCAGTACTTC.

The chain carries TRBV2 and TRBJ2-1; 9 bases map to TRBD2. Germline lookup yields CDR1 SNHLY and CDR2 FYNNEI. This CDR3 contains 15 residues. With V trimmed by 1 base and J by 9 bases, 7 bases remained unmatched. The CDR3 region has the DNA TGTGCCAGCAGTGAAGAGGCGGGAGGGCAGGGTGAGCAGTTCTTC. Amino acids: CASSEEAGGQGEQFF.

The rearrangement links TRBV19 to TRBJ2-1; the match to TRBD2 covers 11 bases. CDR3 length: 14 amino acids. V dropped 5 bases and J dropped 9; count of bases not matched to a gene: 6. Germline assignment: CDR1 LNHDA and CDR2 SQIVND (reference sequence). CDR3 protein: CASSHSGRAAEQFF. CDR3 DNA: TGTGCCAGTAGTCATAGCGGGAGGGCCGCTGAGCAGTTCTTC.

The chain couples TRBV5-5 to TRBJ2-3, with D perhaps matching TRBD2 (5 bases). V dropped 3 bases and J dropped 6 bases, with 14 bases sitting between them. In germline, CDR1 is SGHKS, CDR2 YYEKEE (reference sequence). This CDR3 is built from 14 residues. As DNA, the CDR3 is TGTGCCAGCAGCTCCGAATTTTCGGGGGATACGCAGTATTTT. As protein: CASSSEFSGDTQYF.

V and J are TRBV6-1 and TRBJ2-2, with a possible D match to TRBD2 (6 bases). The V gene's germline CDR1 is MNHNS and CDR2 SASEGT. CDR3 length equals 14 residues. V gave up 2 bases and J gave up 5 bases, with 9 bases separating them. CDR3 DNA: TGTGCCAGCAGTGAATGGGGGGTTACCGGGGAGCTGTTTTTT. The encoded protein is CASSEWGVTGELFF.

The rearrangement joins TRBV10-3 to TRBJ2-7; D not resolved. This CDR3 spans 15 amino acids. Trimming pared 0 bases from V and 2 bases from J, leaving 11 bases between. The germline V gene has CDR1 ENHRY and CDR2 SYGVKD. The CDR3: CAISESSGVTYEQYF. CDR3 bases: TGTGCCATCAGTGAGTCGAGTGGGGTGACCTACGAGCAGTACTTC.

The chain employs TRBV25-1 and TRBJ2-7; D tentatively reads TRBD1 or TRBD2 (6 bases each). The germline gives CDR1 MGHDK, CDR2 SYGVNS. V lost 8 bases and J 1 base, leaving 15 bases between the germline ends. This CDR3 is 14 amino acids long. The CDR3 DNA reads as TGTGCCAGCGTGCCCCAGGGGAGGTCCTACGAGCAGTACTTC. Its protein is CASVPQGRSYEQYF.

The chain employs TRBV6-1 and TRBJ2-3; 8 nucleotides agree with TRBD1. The ends lost 4 bases at V and 1 base at J; junction bases unmatched: 10. This CDR3 is built from 17 residues. Germline V CDR1 and CDR2: MNHNS, SASEGT. This CDR3 is CASSANRGSIGTDTQYF. The CDR3 nucleotides read TGTGCCAGCAGTGCAAACAGGGGGTCGATTGGCACAGATACGCAGTATTTT.

This chain joins TRBV19 and TRBJ1-5, with 9 bases fitting TRBD1. The CDR3 spans 17 residues. Germline CDR1 reads LNHDA; CDR2 reads SQIVND (reference sequence). The junction had 13 bases not matched to a gene; V was cut back by 5 bases and J by 5 bases. CDR3 in DNA: TGTGCCAGTAGTCCCTGGATGGACAGGGGCCTGGATCAGCCCCAGCATTTT. Protein product: CASSPWMDRGLDQPQHF.

The chain uses TRBV28 and TRBJ1-5; D ambiguous. The CDR3 is 15 residues long. Germline V lookup: CDR1 MDHEN, CDR2 SYDVKM. Trimming cost V 8 bases and J 0 bases, with 14 bases left between them. CDR3 amino acids: CASRGEGGSNQPQHF. CDR3 sequence (DNA): TGTGCCAGCCGCGGCGAAGGAGGTAGCAATCAGCCCCAGCATTTT.

The genes are TRBV7-9 and TRBJ1-1; the match to TRBD1 covers 7 bases. J gave up 4 bases and V 3 bases, and 8 bases lay outside the gene matches. The CDR3 totals 15 residues. The germline V gene has CDR1 SEHNR and CDR2 FQNEAQ (reference sequence). This chain's CDR3 is CASSLTDRDPTEAFF. The DNA for the CDR3 is TGTGCCAGCAGCTTGACCGACAGGGATCCCACTGAAGCTTTCTTT.

The DNA for the CDR3 is TGCGCCAGCAGCCAAGATCGGGCAGGGAGCAACACTGAAGCTTTCTTT. It yields the protein CASSQDRAGSNTEAFF. J is TRBJ1-1 and V is TRBV4-1; TRBD1 might be the D (5 bases). Deletions cut 0 bases from V and 2 bases from J, with 13 bases between. In germline, CDR1 is MGHRA, CDR2 YSYEKL. The CDR3 is 16 amino acids.

This chain links TRBV18 with TRBJ1-1, with D possibly being TRBD1 (6 bases). The CDR3 covers 15 residues. V shed 6 bases and J shed 5 bases, with 19 bases lying between them. Germline lookup yields CDR1 KGHSH and CDR2 LQKENI. CDR3 DNA: TGTGCCAGCTCGCTTCCCAACAGGGAGGGGACTGAAGCTTTCTTT. This codes for CASSLPNREGTEAFF.

V usage is TRBV12-3 or TRBV12-4 and J usage is TRBJ1-1, with D unresolved. The CDR3 is made up of 13 amino acids. V was trimmed by 7 bases and J by 4 bases, leaving 13 bases between them. The CDR3 coding sequence is TGTGCCAGCATCCGGGAGGTAGGCACTGAAGCTTTCTTT. Protein: CASIREVGTEAFF.

This clone has a single count. CDR3 coding DNA: TGTGCCAGCAGCGGACTACAGAGCAATCAGCCCCAGCATTTT. Protein product: CASSGLQSNQPQHF. V usage is TRBV7-8 and J usage is TRBJ1-5; no clear D gene. From germline, CDR1 is SGHVS and CDR2 FQNEAQ. CDR3 length equals 14 residues. Trimming stripped 5 bases from V and 1 base from J, with 9 bases between.

This sequence joins TRBV6-5 and TRBJ1-2, with no clear D. CDR1 is MNHEY, CDR2 SVGAGI, per germline. V was pared by 0 bases and J by 4 bases, with 15 bases between. The CDR3 is made up of 16 amino acids. CDR3: CASSYSKPGHSYGYTF. Written as DNA, the CDR3 is TGTGCCAGCAGTTACTCGAAACCCGGGCATTCCTATGGCTACACCTTC.

The V gene is TRBV7-9, the J gene TRBJ1-1; D possibly corresponds to TRBD1 (6 bases). This CDR3 contains 12 residues. Trimming shortened V by 1 base and J by 11 bases, and 11 bases separated the two germline ends. From germline, CDR1 is SEHNR and CDR2 FQNEAQ (reference sequence). DNA of the CDR3: TGTGCCAGCAGCTTAGGAGGGGGGCAGGCTTTCTTT. It translates to CASSLGGGQAFF. Full variable domain (missing parts from reference TRBV7-9 and TRBJ1-1): DTGVSQNPRHKITKRGQNVTFRCDPISEHNRLYWYRQTLGQGPEFLTYFQNEAQLEKSRLLSDRFSAERPKGSFSTLEIQRTEQGDSAMYLCASSLGGGQAFFGQGTRLTVV.

V is TRBV11-2 and J is TRBJ2-7, with 8 bases aligning to TRBD1. Germline CDR1 SGHAT, CDR2 FQNNGV. J was trimmed by 4 bases and V by 3 bases; bases with no gene match: 5. There are 14 residues in the CDR3. The CDR3 region has the DNA TGTGCCAGCAGCTTTGGACAGGGAAGTTACGAGCAGTACTTC. This sequence encodes CASSFGQGSYEQYF.

J is TRBJ1-2 and V is TRBV3-1 (or the pseudogene TRBV3-2); possible D gene TRBD1, 5 bases. Germline CDR1 and CDR2: LGHDT and YNNKEL (reference sequence). This CDR3 has 14 residues. Trimming took off 4 bases at V and 1 base at J, with 10 bases between the two ends. The CDR3 spells CASSPDGGNYGYTF. CDR3 sequence (DNA): TGTGCCAGCAGCCCCGACGGGGGTAACTATGGCTACACCTTC.

This chain joins TRBV3-1 (or the pseudogene TRBV3-2) and TRBJ2-1, with D possibly matching TRBD2 (6 bases). The germline V and J ends were trimmed by 1 base and 7 bases, with 11 bases remaining between them. The CDR3 has 14 residues. The germline V gene encodes CDR1 LGHDT and CDR2 YNNKEL (reference sequence). The CDR3 sequence is CASSQGLGTNEQFF. Written as DNA, the CDR3 is TGTGCCAGCAGCCAAGGCCTCGGGACTAATGAGCAGTTCTTC.

J is TRBJ2-2 and V is TRBV5-1, with D possibly TRBD2 on 5 matching bases. CDR1 is SGHRS, CDR2 YFSETQ, per germline. V was trimmed by 0 bases and J by 9 bases, leaving 9 bases between them. The CDR3 runs 13 residues. CDR3 DNA sequence: TGCGCCAGCAGCTTGGGGGAGAAGAGGGAGCTGTTTTTT. Translated, it gives CASSLGEKRELFF.

The chain joins TRBV29-1 to TRBJ1-1; D is unresolved. This CDR3 contains 13 residues. Trimming cost V 6 bases and J 1 base, with 12 bases left between them. Germline V gene lookup returns CDR1 SQVTM and CDR2 ANQGSEA. CDR3: CSVHGGPNTEAFF. The CDR3 bases are TGCAGCGTGCACGGTGGGCCGAACACTGAAGCTTTCTTT. The full variable domain, rest sourced from reference TRBV29-1 and TRBJ1-1, is SAVISQKPSRDICQRGTSLTIQCQVDSQVTMMFWYRQQPGQSLTLIATANQGSEATYESGFVIDKFPISRPNLTFSTLTVSNMSPEDSSIYLCSVHGGPNTEAFFGQGTRLTVV.

The chain is built from TRBV19 and TRBJ1-5, with TRBD1 as a possible D gene (5 bases). Trimming left V 7 bases short and J 1 base short, with 14 bases between. The CDR3 is 15 residues long. The germline CDR1 and CDR2 sequences are LNHDA and SQIVND (reference sequence). CDR3: CASTPGIGSNQPQHF. Written as DNA, the CDR3 is TGTGCCAGTACCCCAGGGATCGGGAGCAATCAGCCCCAGCATTTT.

Here the CDR3 reads CASSLRLNTEAFF. The CDR3 nucleotides are TGCGCCAGCAGCTTGCGGTTGAACACTGAAGCTTTCTTT. The chain has TRBV5-1 and TRBJ1-1; D not resolved. V was cut by 1 base and J by 0 bases, with 4 bases left in between. This CDR3 region has 13 residues. CDR1 and CDR2 (germline): SGHRS, YFSETQ.

This CDR3 reads CASSNNDRGAEAFF. CDR3 nucleotides: TGTGCCAGCAGTAACAACGACAGGGGGGCTGAAGCTTTCTTT. The chain links TRBV2 to TRBJ1-1; 9 bases agree with TRBD1. CDR3 size: 14 residues. After removal of 5 bases from V and 6 bases from J, the junction contained 7 bases not matched to a gene. CDR1 SNHLY and CDR2 FYNNEI come from the germline V gene.

The gene calls are TRBV19 and TRBJ1-2, with no clear D. The CDR3 length is 16 residues. CDR1 is LNHDA, CDR2 SQIVND, per germline (reference sequence). The V and J ends lost 3 bases and 4 bases respectively, with 18 bases between them. CDR3 coding DNA: TGTGCCAGTAGTATGGATCCGGGCCCCTCTGGCTATGGCTACACCTTC. Protein product: CASSMDPGPSGYGYTF.